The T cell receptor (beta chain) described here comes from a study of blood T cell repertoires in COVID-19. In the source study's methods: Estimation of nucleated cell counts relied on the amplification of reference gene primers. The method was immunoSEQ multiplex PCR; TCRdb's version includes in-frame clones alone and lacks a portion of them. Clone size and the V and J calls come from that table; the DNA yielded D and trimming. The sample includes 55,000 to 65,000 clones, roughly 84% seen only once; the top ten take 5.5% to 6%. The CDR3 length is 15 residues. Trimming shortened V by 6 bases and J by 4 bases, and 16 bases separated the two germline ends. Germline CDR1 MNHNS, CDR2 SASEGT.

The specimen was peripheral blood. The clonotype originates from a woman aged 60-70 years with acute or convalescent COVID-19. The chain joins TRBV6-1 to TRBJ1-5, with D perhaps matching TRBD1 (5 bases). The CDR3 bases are TGTGCCAGCAGCAGGGATTACCGTCATAATCAGCCCCAGCATTTT. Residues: CASSRDYRHNQPQHF.